The following is a TCR beta chain sequence with its context. What it binds is unknown. The data stem from a study of radiation and T cells in renal cell carcinoma. Overall study findings and caveats: Top tumor clonotypes rose in blood 2 weeks post-radiation, then contracted.

Time point specified: blood 2 weeks post-SBRT. Treatment reported: 15 Gy SBRT to primary tumor, nephrectomy 4 weeks later. This renal cell carcinoma was of the clear cell type. The method was immunoSEQ multiplex PCR; TCRdb's version includes in-frame clones alone and lacks a portion of them. The repertoire holds more than 75,000 clones, approximately 83% seen once, with approximately 22% in the top ten. The specimen was blood, collected from a patient whose treatment included radiotherapy and nephrectomy. The TCR originated in a woman between 45 and 65 years old with renal cell carcinoma.

The CDR3 DNA is TGTGCCAGCAGCTTAGAATATGAGCAGTTCTTC. Encoded protein: CASSLEYEQFF. This chain uses TRBV7-9 with TRBJ2-1; D remains ambiguous. Trimming removed 1 base at V and 8 bases at J, with 3 bases between. CDR1 and CDR2 from the germline V gene are SEHNR and FQNEAQ (reference sequence). This CDR3 contains 11 residues.